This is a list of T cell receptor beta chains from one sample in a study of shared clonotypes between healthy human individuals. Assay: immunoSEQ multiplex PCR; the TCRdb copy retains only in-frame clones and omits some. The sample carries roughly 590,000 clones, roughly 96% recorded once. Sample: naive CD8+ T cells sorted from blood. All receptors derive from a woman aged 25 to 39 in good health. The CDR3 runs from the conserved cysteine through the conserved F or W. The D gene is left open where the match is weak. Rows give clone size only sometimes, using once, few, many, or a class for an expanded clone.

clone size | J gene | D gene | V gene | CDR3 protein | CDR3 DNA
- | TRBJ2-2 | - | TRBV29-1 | CSASRPNTGELFF | TGCAGCGCCTCTCGACCGAACACCGGGGAGCTGTTTTTT
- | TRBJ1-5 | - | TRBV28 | CASTNLGASNQPQHF | TGTGCCAGCACCAACTTGGGGGCAAGCAATCAGCCCCAGCATTTT
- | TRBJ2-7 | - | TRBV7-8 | CASSSRAGFYEQYF | TGTGCCAGCAGCTCCCGGGCCGGCTTCTACGAGCAGTACTTC
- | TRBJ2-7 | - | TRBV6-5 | CASREQGYEQYF | TGTGCCAGCAGGGAACAGGGTTACGAGCAGTACTTC
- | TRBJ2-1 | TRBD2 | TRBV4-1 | CASSQDRRTSGYNEQFF | TGCGCCAGCAGCCAAGATCGTCGGACTAGCGGTTACAATGAGCAGTTCTTC
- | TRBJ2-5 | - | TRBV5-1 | CASSLAGMEGRETQYF | TGCGCCAGCAGCTTGGCCGGTATGGAGGGTAGGGAGACCCAGTACTTC
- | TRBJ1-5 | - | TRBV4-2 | CASSQDRGSLWPQHF | TGTGCCAGCAGCCAAGATCGTGGCAGTTTGTGGCCCCAGCATTTT
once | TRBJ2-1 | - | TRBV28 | CASSLGGHEQFF | TGTGCCAGCAGCCTGGGGGGTCATGAGCAGTTCTTC
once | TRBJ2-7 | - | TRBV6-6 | CASSYTDRYEQYF | TGTGCCAGCAGTTACACCGACAGGTACGAGCAGTACTTC
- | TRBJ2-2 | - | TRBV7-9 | CASWADGELFF | TGTGCCAGCTGGGCTGACGGGGAGCTGTTTTTT
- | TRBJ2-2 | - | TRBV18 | CASSPSTGTGELFF | TGTGCCAGCTCACCCTCAACCGGGACCGGGGAGCTGTTTTTT
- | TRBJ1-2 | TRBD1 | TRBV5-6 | CASSPDRANYGYTF | TGTGCCAGCAGCCCAGACAGGGCCAACTATGGCTACACCTTC
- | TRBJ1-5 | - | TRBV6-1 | CASSEGWGGSNQPQHF | TGTGCCAGCAGTGAAGGATGGGGGGGAAGCAATCAGCCCCAGCATTTT
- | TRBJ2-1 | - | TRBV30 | CAWSAEEAAGNEQFF | TGTGCCTGGAGTGCCGAGGAGGCGGCGGGCAATGAGCAGTTCTTC
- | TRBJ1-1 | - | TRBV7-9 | CASGRANTEAFF | TGTGCCAGCGGTAGAGCGAACACTGAAGCTTTCTTT
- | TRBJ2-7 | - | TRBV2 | CASKGVSYEQYF | TGTGCCAGCAAGGGGGTTTCCTACGAGCAGTACTTC
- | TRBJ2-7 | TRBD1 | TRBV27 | CASSLTGGYEQYF | TGTGCCAGCAGTTTGACAGGGGGCTACGAGCAGTACTTC
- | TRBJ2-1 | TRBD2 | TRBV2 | CASSTSGPRDEQFF | TGTGCCAGCAGTACTAGCGGTCCCAGGGATGAGCAGTTCTTC
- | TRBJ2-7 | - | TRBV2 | CASSEGSLYEQYF | TGTGCCAGCAGCGAGGGGTCTCTCTACGAGCAGTACTTC
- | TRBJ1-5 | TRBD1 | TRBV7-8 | CASSLMQGVGQPQHF | TGTGCCAGCAGCTTAATGCAGGGGGTTGGTCAGCCCCAGCATTTT
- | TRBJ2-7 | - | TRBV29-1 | CSVAEGYEQYF | TGCAGCGTTGCGGAGGGCTACGAGCAGTACTTC
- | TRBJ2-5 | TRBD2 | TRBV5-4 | CASSLAGGPGETQYF | TGTGCCAGCAGCTTGGCGGGAGGGCCAGGCGAGACCCAGTACTTC
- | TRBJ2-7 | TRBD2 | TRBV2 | CASSKLAGDYEQYF | TGTGCCAGCAGTAAACTAGCGGGAGACTACGAGCAGTACTTC
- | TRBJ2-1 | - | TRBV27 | CASSFSASYNEQFF | TGTGCCAGCAGTTTTAGCGCCTCCTACAATGAGCAGTTCTTC
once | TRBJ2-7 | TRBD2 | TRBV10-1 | CASSPSGVYEQYF | TGCGCCAGCAGCCCTAGCGGAGTCTACGAGCAGTACTTC
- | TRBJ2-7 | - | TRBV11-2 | CASSPWRGLRSYEQYF | TGTGCCAGCAGCCCGTGGAGGGGTCTACGCTCCTACGAGCAGTACTTC
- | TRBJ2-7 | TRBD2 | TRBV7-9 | CASSLGASGHYEQYF | TGTGCCAGCAGCTTAGGGGCTAGCGGACATTACGAGCAGTACTTC
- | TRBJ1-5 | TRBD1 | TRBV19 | CASSPGQSNQPQHF | TGTGCCAGTAGTCCGGGACAGAGTAATCAGCCCCAGCATTTT
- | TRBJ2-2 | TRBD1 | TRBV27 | CASSTTGGEYTGELFF | TGTGCCAGCAGTACAACAGGGGGCGAATACACCGGGGAGCTGTTTTTT
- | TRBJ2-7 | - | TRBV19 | CASSIDPTYEQYF | TGTGCCAGTAGTATAGATCCCACCTACGAGCAGTACTTC
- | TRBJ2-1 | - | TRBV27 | CASSLSRGERYNEQFF | TGTGCCAGCAGTTTATCCCGAGGGGAGCGCTACAATGAGCAGTTCTTC
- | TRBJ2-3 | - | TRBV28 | CASSYNLGQSLTDTQYF | TGTGCCAGCAGTTATAATCTCGGACAAAGTCTCACAGATACGCAGTATTTT
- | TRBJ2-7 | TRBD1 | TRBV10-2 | CASSDWDREYEQYF | TGCGCCAGCAGTGACTGGGACAGGGAGTACGAGCAGTACTTC
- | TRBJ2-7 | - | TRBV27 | CASSFGDEQYF | TGTGCCAGCAGTTTCGGGGACGAGCAGTACTTC
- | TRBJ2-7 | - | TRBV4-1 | CASSQVRAYEQYF | TGCGCCAGCAGCCAAGTAAGAGCCTACGAGCAGTACTTC
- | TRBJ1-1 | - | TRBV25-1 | CASKEAGGMNTEAFF | TGTGCCAGCAAGGAGGCTGGGGGAATGAACACTGAAGCTTTCTTT
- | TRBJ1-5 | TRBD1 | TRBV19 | CASIPDREGNQPQHF | TGTGCCAGTATCCCCGACAGGGAAGGCAATCAGCCCCAGCATTTT
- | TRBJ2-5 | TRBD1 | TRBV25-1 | CASSEYGYRGEETQYF | TGTGCCAGCAGTGAATATGGGTACAGGGGAGAGGAGACCCAGTACTTC
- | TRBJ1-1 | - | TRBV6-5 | CASSYSLDSEAFF | TGTGCCAGCAGTTACTCCCTTGACAGTGAAGCTTTCTTT
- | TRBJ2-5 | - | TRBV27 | CASSLSGSGETQYF | TGTGCCAGCAGTTTATCTGGGTCGGGAGAGACCCAGTACTTC
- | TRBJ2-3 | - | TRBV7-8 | CASSLAGFSTDTQYF | TGTGCCAGCAGCTTAGCGGGCTTTAGCACAGATACGCAGTATTTT
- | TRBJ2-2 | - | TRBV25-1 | CASRGPVTGELFF | TGTGCCAGCAGGGGGCCGGTCACCGGGGAGCTGTTTTTT
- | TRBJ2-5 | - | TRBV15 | CATSPRAETLETQYF | TGTGCCACCAGCCCTCGAGCGGAAACCCTAGAGACCCAGTACTTC
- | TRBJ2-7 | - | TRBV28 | CASSYGPGSSSYEQYF | TGTGCCAGCAGTTATGGGCCGGGATCTAGCTCCTACGAGCAGTACTTC
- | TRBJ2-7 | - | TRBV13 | CASSLRHSIHYEQYF | TGTGCCAGCAGCTTAAGGCACAGTATTCATTACGAGCAGTACTTC
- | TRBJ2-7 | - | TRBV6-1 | CASYGAGDLSYEQYF | TGTGCCTCTTATGGGGCAGGGGACCTATCCTACGAGCAGTACTTC
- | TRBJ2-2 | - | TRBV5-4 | CASSPEGAGELFF | TGTGCCAGCAGCCCGGAGGGGGCCGGGGAGCTGTTTTTT
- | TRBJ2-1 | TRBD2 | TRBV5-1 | CASSLGTSGSLYNEQFF | TGCGCCAGCAGCCTGGGGACTAGCGGGAGCCTGTACAATGAGCAGTTCTTC
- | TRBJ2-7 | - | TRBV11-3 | CASSLDRSSYEQYF | TGTGCCAGCAGCTTAGATAGGAGCTCCTACGAGCAGTACTTC
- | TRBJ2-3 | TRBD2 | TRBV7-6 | CASSSRLAYPPDTQYF | TGTGCCAGCAGCTCCCGACTAGCCTACCCCCCAGATACGCAGTATTTT
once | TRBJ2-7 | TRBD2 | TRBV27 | CASSPIRGTKIPYEQYF | TGTGCCAGCAGTCCTATCCGCGGGACTAAGATCCCCTACGAGCAGTACTTC
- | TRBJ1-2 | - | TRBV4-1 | CASSPSIARKDSQKYGYTF | TGCGCCAGCAGCCCAAGTATCGCACGCAAGGACAGCCAGAAGTATGGCTACACCTTC
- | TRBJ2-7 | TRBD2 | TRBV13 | CASSGPGTSPGPSNYEQYF | TGTGCCAGCAGCGGCCCCGGGACTAGCCCCGGACCGTCAAACTACGAGCAGTACTTC
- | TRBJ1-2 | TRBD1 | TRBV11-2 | CASSSDRVAYGYTF | TGTGCCAGCAGCTCGGACAGGGTGGCCTATGGCTACACCTTC
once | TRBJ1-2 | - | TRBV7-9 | CASSLAGTRADYGYTF | TGTGCCAGCAGCTTAGCCGGGACGAGAGCTGACTATGGCTACACCTTC
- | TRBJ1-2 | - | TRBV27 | CASSLAGGVVGGYTF | TGTGCCAGCAGTTTAGCGGGGGGCGTAGTTGGTGGCTACACCTTC
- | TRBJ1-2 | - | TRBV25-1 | CASSEFGDYGYTF | TGTGCCAGCAGTGAATTCGGGGACTATGGCTACACCTTC
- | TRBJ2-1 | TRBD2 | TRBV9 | CASSNTRGLGAYNEQFF | TGTGCCAGCAGCAACACCCGGGGACTAGGGGCCTACAATGAGCAGTTCTTC
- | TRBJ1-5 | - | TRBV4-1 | CASSQDEYSNQPQHF | TGCGCCAGCAGCCAAGATGAGTATAGCAATCAGCCCCAGCATTTT
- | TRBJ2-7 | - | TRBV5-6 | CASSSSGVEQYF | TGTGCCAGCAGCTCCTCAGGGGTCGAGCAGTACTTC